What follows are 30 T cell receptor beta chains derived from one specimen sequenced in a study of blood T cells in healthy people across ages. Primers used in a second PCR of roughly 6 to 11 cycles were a sample-barcoded 5' primer and a J-beta primer mix. In TCRdb, the 5' RACE reads were re-called with MiXCR into one record per CDR3 protein. The sample shows 650,000 to 1,000,000 distinct CDR3 sequences, 46% of them seen only once. Sample: blood. The receptors stem from a man older than 75 in good health.

In the case of this clonotype: A read error may account for a junction end that differs from germline. The chain is built from TRBV6-2 or TRBV6-3 and TRBJ2-1; TRBD2 aligns across 10 bases. In germline, CDR1 is MNHEY, CDR2 SVGEGT. This CDR3 region has 15 residues. CDR3 protein: CAGSYGLAEYNEQFF. In DNA, the CDR3 is TGTGCCGGCAGCTACGGACTAGCGGAATACAATGAGCAGTTCTTC.

There are many counts of this clonotype. The chain is built from TRBV20-1 and TRBJ2-3, with 8 bases aligning to TRBD2. Trimming cost V 3 bases and J 0 bases; bases outside gene matches: 14. Per the germline V gene, CDR1 is DFQATT and CDR2 is SNEGSKA (reference sequence). The CDR3 is made up of 18 amino acids. The CDR3 coding sequence is TGCAGTGCTAGGGTCATTGGAGCAACTAGCGGCAGCACAGATACGCAGTATTTT. This gives the protein CSARVIGATSGSTDTQYF.

The gene calls are TRBV12-3 or TRBV12-4 and TRBJ2-5, with a tentative D call TRBD1 (5 bases). V lost 5 bases to trimming and J lost 1 base, with 11 bases between them. The CDR3 sequence is 14 residues long. This chain's CDR3 is CASSDSFLQETQYF. The CDR3 DNA sequence: TGTGCCAGCAGTGACAGCTTCCTCCAAGAGACCCAGTACTTC.

The chain employs TRBV6-5 and TRBJ2-7; TRBD2 aligns across 7 bases. Matching the DNA end better, TRBJ2-5 makes the J call doubtful. Germline V gene lookup returns CDR1 MNHEY and CDR2 SVGAGI. The CDR3 has 13 amino acids. The CDR3 here is CASRIAGTETQYF. CDR3 nucleotide sequence: TGTGCCAGCAGAATAGCGGGTACCGAGACCCAGTACTTC.

This clonotype has only a few counts. V and J are TRBV24-1 and TRBJ2-3, with 7 nucleotides matching TRBD1. The CDR3 sequence is 15 residues long. Unmatched junction bases numbered 5, after V lost 5 bases and J lost 1 base. Per germline, CDR1 KGHDR and CDR2 SFDVKD. CDR3 protein: CATSGAGQGTDTQYF. In DNA form, the CDR3 reads TGTGCCACCAGTGGCGCAGGACAGGGCACAGATACGCAGTATTTT.

The J gene is TRBJ1-6, the V gene TRBV12-3 or TRBV12-4; 8 positions agree with TRBD1. This CDR3 has 14 residues. Trimming at V came to 5 bases and at J to 7 bases, leaving 4 bases not matched to a gene. The CDR3 DNA reads TGTGCCAGCAGTCCGACAGGGGAAAATTCACCCCTCCACTTT. Translation: CASSPTGENSPLHF.

The chain employs TRBV29-1 and TRBJ2-1; D remains unclear. V lost 3 bases to trimming and J lost 5 bases, with 11 bases between them. Germline lookup yields CDR1 SQVTM and CDR2 ANQGSEA. The length of the CDR3 is 13 residues. DNA of the CDR3: TGCAGCGTTGATCCCAACGCTGACAATGAGCAGTTCTTC. Translated, it gives CSVDPNADNEQFF.

V usage is TRBV12-3 or TRBV12-4 and J usage is TRBJ2-7; unclear D gene. CDR3 length equals 13 residues. Between the trimmed V and J ends, which lost 3 bases and 2 bases, there was a span of 8 bases. The DNA for the CDR3 is TGTGCCAGCAGTTTCTACACCACCTACGAGCAGTACTTC. Translation gives CASSFYTTYEQYF.

The chain joins TRBV3-1 to TRBJ2-4; D is perhaps TRBD1 (7 bases). Trimming left V 4 bases short and J 5 bases short, with 15 bases between. CDR1 is LGHDT and CDR2 is YNNKEL in the germline V gene (reference sequence). The CDR3 runs to 15 residues. CDR3 sequence reads: CASSRGGGVENIQYF. CDR3 in DNA: TGTGCCAGCAGCCGAGGAGGGGGCGTAGAAAACATTCAGTACTTC.

This rearrangement joins TRBV4-3 to TRBJ2-7; unclear D gene. Trimming removed 0 bases from V and 10 bases from J, with 16 bases in between. Germline V gene data show CDR1 as LGHNA and CDR2 as YSLEER. The CDR3 is 14 amino acids. The CDR3 sequence is CASSQDLALRIQYF. Here the CDR3 DNA reads TGCGCCAGCAGCCAAGATCTCGCATTGAGGATTCAGTACTTC.

This clonotype was recorded only once. V is TRBV30 and J is TRBJ2-5, with unresolved D. The J call is in doubt because the DNA end fits TRBJ2-4 better. This CDR3 has 14 residues. Germline V gene lookup returns CDR1 GTSNPN and CDR2 SVGIG (reference sequence). CDR3 region: CAWSEGIAKNIQYF. In DNA form, the CDR3 reads TGTGCCTGGAGTGAAGGGATAGCCAAAAACATTCAGTACTTC.

This sequence joins TRBV9 and TRBJ2-4; possibly TRBD1 or TRBD2 for D (7 bases each). CDR3 length: 15 residues. CDR1 is SGDLS, CDR2 YYNGEE, per germline. Trimming shortened V by 3 bases and J by 6 bases, and 16 bases separated the two germline ends. The chain's CDR3 is CASSEGGTDGNIQYF. In nucleotides, the CDR3 is TGTGCCAGCAGCGAGGGAGGGACAGACGGAAACATTCAGTACTTC.

This clonotype was found many times. This chain joins TRBV27 and TRBJ2-6; a possible D gene is TRBD2 (6 bases). Germline CDR1 and CDR2: MNHEY and SMNVEV (reference sequence). The CDR3 has 16 amino acids. V lost 8 bases, J lost 0 bases, and 14 bases lay in between. The CDR3 DNA follows: TGTGCCAGCTGCACGGGGGACCTCTCTGGGGCCAACGTCCTGACTTTC. Residues: CASCTGDLSGANVLTF.

This clonotype was counted a few times. A much larger clone differs from this one at a single base, so this may be a read error. CDR3 loop: CSVERAGGRREQFF. CDR3 nucleotide sequence: TGCAGCGTTGAAAGAGCGGGAGGGCGGAGGGAGCAGTTCTTC. The rearrangement uses TRBV29-1 and TRBJ2-1, with 10 bases aligning to TRBD2. The CDR3 has 14 residues. Germline values: CDR1 SQVTM, CDR2 ANQGSEA. The V segment lost 2 bases and the J segment 10 bases; nucleotides outside the gene matches: 8.

CDR3 DNA: TGTGCCAGCAGCGCAGGGACAGGGCTCGGGTACAATGAGCAGTTCTTC. Translated, it gives CASSAGTGLGYNEQFF. This chain uses TRBV7-3 with TRBJ2-1, with 9 bases identical to TRBD1. The CDR3 is 16 residues long. In germline, CDR1 is SGHTA, CDR2 FQGTGA. Losses at the gene ends were 5 bases for V and 4 bases for J; bases not matched to a gene: 9.

This clonotype was counted a few times. CDR3 bases: TGCAGTGCTCCCCGCATGACAGGCAGCTCCTATAATTCACCCCTCCACTTT. Protein sequence: CSAPRMTGSSYNSPLHF. The chain combines TRBV20-1 with TRBJ1-6, with D possibly being TRBD1 (6 bases). V dropped 5 bases and J dropped 0 bases, with 17 bases sitting between them. The CDR3 runs 17 residues. Germline CDR1 reads DFQATT; CDR2 reads SNEGSKA (reference sequence).

The chain links TRBV29-1 to TRBJ2-5, with a tentative D call TRBD1 (6 bases). The CDR3 loop spans 13 amino acids. Trimming took off 4 bases at V and 1 base at J, with 10 bases between the two ends. The germline CDR1 and CDR2 sequences are SQVTM and ANQGSEA. The CDR3 loop is CSVGQGRQETQYF. The CDR3, as DNA: TGCAGCGTTGGCCAGGGGCGCCAAGAGACCCAGTACTTC.

This sequence joins TRBV3-1 and TRBJ2-2; possibly TRBD1 for D (5 bases). This CDR3 is 16 amino acids long. V lost 0 bases and J 7 bases, leaving 15 bases between the germline ends. Germline lookup yields CDR1 LGHDT and CDR2 YNNKEL (reference sequence). DNA of the CDR3: TGTGCCAGCAGCCAAGATCTCAGGGCTGGGGTCGGGGAGCTGTTTTTT. Translating it yields CASSQDLRAGVGELFF.

V gene TRBV11-2 combines with J gene TRBJ2-1; TRBD2 aligns across 11 bases. Germline CDR1 and CDR2: SGHAT and FQNNGV. Losses at the gene ends were 0 bases for V and 5 bases for J; bases not matched to a gene: 0. The CDR3 runs 15 residues. This CDR3 is CASSLELAGDNEQFF. The CDR3 bases are TGTGCCAGCAGCTTAGAACTAGCGGGGGACAATGAGCAGTTCTTC.

A few counts support this clonotype. The chain uses TRBV12-3 or TRBV12-4 and TRBJ2-6; D is ambiguous. Trimming shortened V by 5 bases and J by 0 bases, and 11 bases separated the two germline ends. CDR3 length: 16 amino acids. The CDR3 nucleotides are TGTGCCAGCAGTATAGGATCTAGCTCTGGGGCCAACGTCCTGACTTTC. Protein product: CASSIGSSSGANVLTF.

This clonotype appeared a single time. The chain combines TRBV9 with TRBJ2-3, with D perhaps given as TRBD1 or TRBD2 (6 bases each). The CDR3 spans 15 residues. Trimming removed 2 bases from V and 1 base from J, with 11 bases in between. Germline V gene sequence: CDR1 SGDLS, CDR2 YYNGEE. The CDR3 spells CASSVRGAGTDTQYF. The CDR3 DNA follows: TGTGCCAGCAGCGTGAGGGGGGCTGGCACAGATACGCAGTATTTT.

This chain links TRBV14 with TRBJ2-3; D perhaps matches TRBD2 (5 bases). The germline V gene encodes CDR1 SGHDN and CDR2 FVKESK. V gave up 0 bases and J gave up 7 bases, with 8 bases separating them. The CDR3 extends over 13 amino acids. CDR3 sequence (DNA): TGTGCCAGCAGCCAAGATCGACTACATACGCAGTATTTT. Its translation: CASSQDRLHTQYF.

The V call is TRBV30, the J call TRBJ1-5, with D unresolved. With 5 bases removed from V and 2 bases from J, the gap between germline ends came to 19 bases. The CDR3 contains 16 residues. CDR1 GTSNPN and CDR2 SVGIG come from the germline V gene (reference sequence). The chain's CDR3 is CAWSTALPSGNQPQHF. The CDR3 nucleotides read TGTGCCTGGTCCACGGCCCTCCCAAGTGGCAATCAGCCCCAGCATTTT.

This chain links TRBV12-3 or TRBV12-4 with TRBJ2-2; 14 bases match TRBD2. This CDR3 spans 17 amino acids. V dropped 7 bases and J dropped 4; count of bases not matched to a gene: 8. The CDR3 sequence: CASTPGLAGVRTGELFF. The CDR3 bases are TGTGCCAGCACTCCGGGACTAGCGGGAGTTCGCACCGGGGAGCTGTTTTTT.

The chain is built from TRBV4-2 and TRBJ2-1, with 9 bases aligning to TRBD2. V was pared by 0 bases and J by 4 bases, with 10 bases of the junction left unmatched. CDR3 length equals 18 residues. CDR1 and CDR2 (germline): LGHNA, YNFKEQ. The CDR3, as DNA: TGTGCCAGCAGCCAAGAAGAGAGGGCTAGCGGGGAGTACAATGAGCAGTTCTTC. Translated, it gives CASSQEERASGEYNEQFF.

CDR3 amino acids: CAIDHRGGKTQYF. CDR3 coding DNA: TGTGCCATTGATCACAGGGGCGGGAAGACCCAGTACTTC. The chain has TRBV30 and TRBJ2-7; possible D gene TRBD1, 7 bases. The J call may not be correct, given that the DNA end is closer to TRBJ2-5. The CDR3 extends over 13 amino acids. Germline loops: CDR1 GTSNPN, CDR2 SVGIG (reference sequence).

This clonotype was counted many times. The chain links TRBV29-1 to TRBJ2-3, with TRBD1 matching 7 bases. CDR3 length equals 16 residues. J gave up 6 bases and V 5 bases, and 17 bases lay outside the gene matches. The V gene's germline CDR1 is SQVTM and CDR2 ANQGSEA. In DNA form, the CDR3 reads TGCAGCGTTCTTAGAACCCTGACAGGGCGGACGGATACGCAGTATTTT. Translated: CSVLRTLTGRTDTQYF.

This clonotype appeared a few times. The gene calls are TRBV5-1 and TRBJ2-7; 8 positions agree with TRBD1. CDR1 and CDR2 (germline): SGHRS, YFSETQ. CDR3 length equals 18 residues. V trimming: 0 bases; J trimming: 2 bases; junction bases outside the gene matches: 13. CDR3 coding DNA: TGCGCCAGCAGCTTGGCGGGAGTAACGCAGGGGGCAACCTACGAGCAGTACTTC. Its protein product is CASSLAGVTQGATYEQYF.

This clonotype was recorded at least ten times. The DNA for the CDR3 is TGTGCCAGCAGCTTAGGTGCAGGGGGTGAAAAACTGTTTTTT. The encoded protein is CASSLGAGGEKLFF. V is TRBV7-2 and J is TRBJ1-4; 7 positions agree with TRBD1. With V trimmed by 1 base and J by 7 bases, 3 bases remained unmatched. This CDR3 region has 14 residues. CDR1 SGHTA and CDR2 FQGNSA come from the germline V gene.

This rearrangement joins TRBV18 to TRBJ2-5, with no clear D. The CDR3 loop spans 13 amino acids. V lost 4 bases, J lost 11 bases, and 17 bases lay in between. The germline CDR1 and CDR2 sequences are KGHSH and LQKENI. CDR3 nucleotides: TGTGCCAGCTCACTTTTGAGTAACAATGAGCAGTACTTC. Its translation: CASSLLSNNEQYF. Variable domain in full (rest from reference TRBV18 and TRBJ2-5): NAGVMQNPRHLVRRRGQEARLRCSPMKGHSHVYWYRQLPEEGLKFMVYLQKENIIDESGMPKERFSAEFPKEGPSILRIQQVVRGDSAAYFCASSLLSNNEQYFGPGTRLLVL.